The 10 T cell receptor beta chains below come from one sample, sequenced in a study of T cell changes during pregnancy in multiple sclerosis. Repertoires were generated with immunoSEQ multiplex PCR, while TCRdb's copy carries only in-frame clones and drops some. The sample shows about 40,000 clones, roughly 90% of them seen only once. The sample was CD4+ T cells from peripheral blood mononuclear cells, taken before pregnancy. The source of these receptors is a female donor with multiple sclerosis, enrolled in a pregnancy study.

This clone was recorded a few times. The chain has TRBV7-8 and TRBJ1-1; D may be TRBD1 (6 bases). The CDR3 contains 15 residues. Trimming stripped 0 bases from V and 2 bases from J, with 10 bases between. Germline V gene lookup returns CDR1 SGHVS and CDR2 FQNEAQ. The CDR3 loop reads CASSLAGRGNTEAFF. For the CDR3, the DNA is TGTGCCAGCAGCTTAGCCGGCAGGGGTAACACTGAAGCTTTCTTT.

The rearrangement joins TRBV2 to TRBJ1-1; no clear D. The CDR3 totals 14 residues. Germline CDR1 SNHLY, CDR2 FYNNEI. Trimming removed 4 bases from V and 2 bases from J, with 11 bases in between. The CDR3 sequence is CASSATVVNTEAFF. CDR3 DNA: TGTGCCAGCAGTGCTACCGTTGTAAACACTGAAGCTTTCTTT.

The chain links TRBV6-6 to TRBJ1-2, with D possibly TRBD1 on 5 matching bases. V was clipped by 5 bases and J by 7 bases, with 14 bases between them. The CDR3 spans 13 residues. Germline CDR1 and CDR2: MNHNY and SVGAGI (reference sequence). The CDR3 sequence is CASSRTGSGGYTF. The CDR3 DNA reads as TGTGCCAGCAGTCGTACAGGATCCGGTGGCTACACCTTC.

The gene calls are TRBV5-1 and TRBJ2-7; 10 bases match TRBD2. Losses at the gene ends were 0 bases for V and 7 bases for J; bases not matched to a gene: 4. Germline V lookup: CDR1 SGHRS, CDR2 YFSETQ. CDR3 length equals 14 residues. This chain's CDR3 is CASSLGLAGVEQYF. Written as DNA, the CDR3 is TGCGCCAGCAGCTTGGGCCTAGCGGGGGTAGAGCAGTACTTC.

The chain couples TRBV5-5 to TRBJ2-5; no clear D gene. Trimming cost V 0 bases and J 3 bases, with 6 bases left between them. Germline loops: CDR1 SGHKS, CDR2 YYEKEE (reference sequence). CDR3 length: 13 amino acids. The CDR3 protein is CASSLAIEETQYF. The CDR3 nucleotides read TGTGCCAGCAGCTTGGCAATAGAAGAGACCCAGTACTTC.

This clone was seen a few times. Other DNA sequences of this sample code for an identical CDR3. The V call is TRBV2, the J call TRBJ2-7; D possibly corresponds to TRBD1 (6 bases). CDR1 is SNHLY, CDR2 FYNNEI, per germline. The V end lost 3 bases, the J end lost 1 base, and 10 bases lay between the germline ends. This CDR3 is 14 amino acids long. CDR3 DNA: TGTGCCAGCAGTGACCAGGGGAGTTCCTACGAGCAGTACTTC. Translating it yields CASSDQGSSYEQYF.

V and J are TRBV10-2 and TRBJ1-6; 7 bases agree with TRBD1. Looked up from germline, CDR1 is WSHSY and CDR2 is SAAADI. Germline trimming cut 7 bases from V and 4 bases from J; bases unmatched to any gene: 1. This CDR3 has 13 residues. The CDR3 protein is CASTGQYNSPLHF. CDR3 DNA: TGCGCCAGCACGGGACAGTATAATTCACCCCTCCACTTT.

The rearrangement joins TRBV2 to TRBJ2-2, with TRBD1 matching 7 bases. V shed 5 bases, J shed 1 base, and the junction held 1 base outside the gene matches. Germline CDR1 is SNHLY and CDR2 is FYNNEI. The CDR3 sequence is 14 residues long. The CDR3 DNA reads TGTGCCAGCAGTAGACAGGGGAACACCGGGGAGCTGTTTTTT. Protein product: CASSRQGNTGELFF.

The J gene is TRBJ2-1, the V gene TRBV7-3; 7 nucleotides agree with TRBD1. CDR3 length: 14 residues. The junction had 3 bases not matched to a gene; V was cut back by 6 bases and J by 1 base. Germline V gene data show CDR1 as SGHTA and CDR2 as FQGTGA. DNA of the CDR3: TGTGCCAGCAGTAGGGACAGTTCCTACAATGAGCAGTTCTTC. Translating it yields CASSRDSSYNEQFF.

CDR3 sequence: CASSFDRGRAEAFF. As DNA, the CDR3 is TGCGCCAGCAGTTTCGACAGGGGAAGGGCTGAAGCTTTCTTT. The V gene is TRBV5-1, the J gene TRBJ1-1, with 8 positions matching TRBD1. V shed 5 bases and J 6 bases; nucleotides not matched to a gene: 9. The V gene's germline CDR1 is SGHRS and CDR2 YFSETQ. This CDR3 region has 14 residues.